This TCR beta chain was recovered during a study of beta chain features in type 1 diabetes listed by TCRdb under 2018. At the level of the whole study: No differences in mean age, gender distribution, total cell number or subset yield were found between patients and healthy donors. A total of 107,917,701 sorted cells were examined across all samples, and a strong correlation was observed between cell number per subset and RNA yield. Naive and central memory subsets were obtained from all 30 or so donors, but regulatory and stem cell-like memory subsets were isolated from only 8 patients and about 8 healthy donors. The study compared the TCRB repertoires of sorted circulating CD4+ T cell subsets in recently diagnosed type 1 diabetes patients with those in matched healthy donors. The study at large found these results: HLA sub-analyses involved small numbers of individuals, so any influence of HLA type on TCRB rearrangement remained unresolved. Fewer insertions and more nucleotide deletions at VDJ recombination sites were observed in patients with type 1 diabetes, implying thymic rearrangement abnormalities. PCR may preferentially amplify shorter templates, but because patient and control samples were amplified and corrected together, any resulting skew would affect both groups equally. Because cDNA was sequenced instead of genomic DNA, highly expressing activated cells could be over-represented, though the groups showed no difference in activation or CD3 levels. The naive, central memory and regulatory TCRB repertoires appeared to resemble one another more closely among patients than among healthy donors. A moderate but significant shortening of TCRB CDR3 length was observed in type 1 diabetes patients in all four CD4+ subsets.

A single peripheral blood draw of around 0.11 L on average was collected from each donor into heparinised tubes. Using a panel that included CD45RO, CCR7, CD25, CD127, CD95 and CD27, naive, central memory, regulatory and stem cell-like memory CD4+ T cells were sorted on a BD FACSAria II. Every sorted population had a purity above 98%. PBMCs were isolated right away by Lymphoprep density gradient centrifugation and were stained directly, without culture. So that batch effects would be minimized, each experiment stained and sorted samples in pairs, pairing one healthy donor with one patient. The High Capacity cDNA Reverse Transcription Kit was used to reverse transcribe all of the isolated RNA, meaning that expressed TCRB transcripts were what got sequenced. Deep immunoSEQ sequencing was applied to naive, central memory and regulatory T cell samples, giving an average of roughly 3.5 million total reads per sample. Sorted cells were lysed in RLT buffer and RNA was extracted with DNase-treated RNeasy Micro or Mini kits, depending on cell number. Each cell subset was processed separately to prevent cross-contamination, with patient and healthy donor samples processed together. The immunoSEQ multiplex PCR was used to amplify TCRB sequences from cDNA, yielding 87-bp fragments that span the CDR3 region. Amplicons were sequenced on the Illumina HiSeq platform. Turning to the authors' computational methods: Synthetic template baselines were used to correct PCR bias computationally, reads within Hamming distance 2 were collapsed, and singletons that could not be merged were discarded. Reads were aligned to IMGT to assign V, D and J genes, CDR3 length, and insertions or deletions at six rearrangement sites. Clonotype counts were normalized to sorted cell number within each subset before computing true diversity and Gini coefficients with the tcR R package. The overlap coefficient, calculated on TCRB nucleotide sequences, was used to quantify repertoire sharing. As a proxy for the pre-selection repertoire, out-of-frame TCRB sequences from naive cells were analyzed. The table comes from immuneACCESS by way of TCRdb, which keeps in-frame sequences with V and J called. Part of the clones is missing from these tables; in studies checked, under half for an unresolved V gene and the rest for unknown reasons. That table supplies the V and J calls and clone size; D and trimming were determined from the DNA. Counted in this sample were a few hundred thousand clones; 14% of them appeared once. The ten top clones hold roughly 0.02% of the sample.

Via the germline V gene, CDR1 is SGHVS and CDR2 FQNEAQ. The V end gives up 5 bases and the J end 5 bases, leaving 3 bases in the junction not matched to a gene. From its cysteine to its phenylalanine, the CDR3 spans 13 amino acids. Only the CDR3 portion is preserved as DNA: 39 bases, with reading frame beginning at the first base. Turning to this clone: Its recognized antigen is unknown. Within one base of it there is no much larger clone, and no base qualities were kept.

The source material was naive CD4+ T cells from blood. The cell subset or site label, read with the paper, signifies: true naive CD4+ T cells. The chain couples TRBV7-8 to TRBJ2-7; 10 middle bases align to TRBD2. This TCR was recovered from a man between 25 and 39 years old with type 1 diabetes. The CDR3 has the sequence CASSPGLANEQYF. The nucleotide sequence is given as TGTGCCAGCAGCCCGGGACTAGCGAACGAGCAGTACTTC.